Below are 4 T cell receptor beta chains sequenced from a single sample in a study of blood T cell repertoires in COVID-19. The data were produced by immunoSEQ multiplex PCR, yet TCRdb's version contains in-frame clones alone and is incomplete. The sample has roughly 100,000 clones; roughly four fifths are singletons. Sequencing input: peripheral blood. The receptor set was obtained from a woman in her seventies with acute or convalescent COVID-19.

This clone was picked up many times. This chain joins TRBV24-1 and TRBJ1-5; no definite D call. CDR3 length: 10 residues. Germline lookup yields CDR1 KGHDR and CDR2 SFDVKD. V was cut by 9 bases and J by 6 bases, with 5 bases left in between. The CDR3, as DNA: TGTGCCACCCCAGTTCAGCCCCAGCATTTT. This encodes CATPVQPQHF.

This clone turned up a few times. Its ends do not fully match the called genes, so a read error is possible. The chain joins TRBV18 to TRBJ1-2, with D perhaps TRBD1 (6 bases). Germline assignment: CDR1 KGHSH and CDR2 LQKENI. The CDR3 length is 13 residues. The CDR3 loop reads CASTPGGQDGYTF. CDR3 bases: TGTGCCAGCACACCCGGGGGGCAGGATGGCTACACCTTC. Full variable domain (missing parts from reference TRBV18 and TRBJ1-2): NAGVMQNPRHLVRRRGQEARLRCSPMKGHSHVYWYRQLPEEGLKFMVYLQKENIIDESGMPKERFSAEFPKEGPSILRIQQVVRGDSAAYFCASTPGGQDGYTFGSGTRLTVV.

J is TRBJ1-2 and V is TRBV28; TRBD1 is a possible D gene (6 bases). The germline gives CDR1 MDHEN, CDR2 SYDVKM. The V end was cut by 3 bases, the J end by 8 bases, with 13 bases between. This CDR3 spans 13 amino acids. The CDR3 loop reads CASSLGGQRGYTF. The CDR3 DNA reads as TGTGCCAGCAGTTTGGGGGGGCAAAGAGGCTACACCTTC.

This rearrangement joins TRBV30 to TRBJ1-3; maybe TRBD1 (5 bases). This CDR3 is 17 amino acids long. V lost 1 base and J lost 3, with 19 bases in between. The germline V gene encodes CDR1 GTSNPN and CDR2 SVGIG (reference sequence). The CDR3 is CAWSGAPGGTRGNTIYF. CDR3 nucleotide sequence: TGTGCCTGGAGTGGGGCCCCAGGAGGGACGCGTGGAAACACCATATATTTT.